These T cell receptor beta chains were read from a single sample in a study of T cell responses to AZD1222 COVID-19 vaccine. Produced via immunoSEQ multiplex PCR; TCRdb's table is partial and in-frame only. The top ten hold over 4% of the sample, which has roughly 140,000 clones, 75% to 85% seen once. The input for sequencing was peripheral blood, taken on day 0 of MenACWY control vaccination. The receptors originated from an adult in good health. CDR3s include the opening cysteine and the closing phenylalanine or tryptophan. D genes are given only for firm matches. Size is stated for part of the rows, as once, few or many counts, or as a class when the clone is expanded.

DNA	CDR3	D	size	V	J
TGCGCCAGCAGCCAAGAACTTATCCCCTATAATTCACCCCTCCACTTT	CASSQELIPYNSPLHF	.	.	TRBV4-1	TRBJ1-6
TGCGCCAGCAGCTTGAGCGGGGGTAACACTGAAGCTTTCTTT	CASSLSGGNTEAFF	.	.	TRBV5-1	TRBJ1-1
TGTGCCAGCAGCCAAAGACAGGTCCTCGGCTCACCCCTCCACTTT	CASSQRQVLGSPLHF	.	few	TRBV3-1/TRBV3-2	TRBJ1-6
TGTGCCAGCAGCGCCGACAGTGTTGGCACAGATACGCAGTATTTT	CASSADSVGTDTQYF	.	.	TRBV9	TRBJ2-3
TGTGCCAGCAGCTTAACGGTGCCGAGGGCTGGAAACACCATATATTTT	CASSLTVPRAGNTIYF	.	.	TRBV7-3	TRBJ1-3
TGTGCCAGCAGCCAAGCGGACGGTGGCCGTTCGAGGGCTTTCTTT	CASSQADGGRSRAFF	.	many	TRBV3-1/TRBV3-2	TRBJ1-1
TGCAGCGTTAGTAGCATCACAGATACGCAGTATTTT	CSVSSITDTQYF	.	.	TRBV29-1	TRBJ2-3
TGTGCCAGCAGCCAAGTAAGGGGTTCTCCCGGGGAGCTGTTTTTT	CASSQVRGSPGELFF	.	.	TRBV3-1/TRBV3-2	TRBJ2-2
TGTGCCATTTACAGGGCCGCCGGGGAGCTGTTTTTT	CAIYRAAGELFF	.	.	TRBV11-2	TRBJ2-2
TGTGCCAGCAGGGGGACTAGTGGCCCCCTTAGGGGAGAGACCCAGTACTTC	CASRGTSGPLRGETQYF	TRBD2	.	TRBV3-1/TRBV3-2	TRBJ2-5
TGTGCCAGCAATGGAGGGGGGGGCTATGGCTACACCTTC	CASNGGGGYGYTF	.	.	TRBV2	TRBJ1-2
TGTGCCAGCAGCTTGGGCGGGACAGGGGAGCACTATGGCTACACCTTC	CASSLGGTGEHYGYTF	TRBD1	.	TRBV5-8	TRBJ1-2
TGTGCCAGCAGTTTATGGTCAGACACAGATACGCAGTATTTT	CASSLWSDTDTQYF	.	.	TRBV28	TRBJ2-3
TGTGCCAGTAGTATCCTCTACAATGAGCAGTTCTTC	CASSILYNEQFF	.	.	TRBV19	TRBJ2-1
TGTGCCAGCAGTTTATTTCAGCCTAGCACAGATACGCAGTATTTT	CASSLFQPSTDTQYF	.	.	TRBV28	TRBJ2-3
TGTGCCAGCAGCCCGCGACAGGGGAATAGCTATGGCTACACCTTC	CASSPRQGNSYGYTF	TRBD1	few	TRBV5-4	TRBJ1-2
TGTGCCACCACCAGAGGATGGGGGCAGGCTCCTCGCTACACCTTC	CATTRGWGQAPRYTF	.	.	TRBV24-1	TRBJ1-2
TGTGCCAGCCAGTTACACACGAACTATGGCTACACCTTC	CASQLHTNYGYTF	.	.	TRBV19	TRBJ1-2
TGTGCCAGCAGCCAAGATTCCAGGGGACCAGGAGGCTACACCTTC	CASSQDSRGPGGYTF	.	.	TRBV3-1/TRBV3-2	TRBJ1-2
TGTGCCAGCAGCGGAAAACAAGAGACCCAGTACTTC	CASSGKQETQYF	.	.	TRBV7-9	TRBJ2-5
TGTGCCAGCAGTCCCCGGACAGGGCCCCACAATGAGCAGTTCTTC	CASSPRTGPHNEQFF	TRBD1	few	TRBV28	TRBJ2-1
TGTGCTAGTGGTTGGGGGGATACGCAGTATTTT	CASGWGDTQYF	.	.	TRBV12-5	TRBJ2-3
TGCGCCAGCAGTCCCCCCGTGGGAAATAAAAACATTCAGTACTTC	CASSPPVGNKNIQYF	.	.	TRBV23-1	TRBJ2-4
TGTGCCAGCAGTTACTTCTCAGGGACTAGCGGCTACGAGCAGTACTTC	CASSYFSGTSGYEQYF	TRBD2	.	TRBV6-5	TRBJ2-7
TGTGCCAGCAGCAAAGGCTTGGGACAGACTCCTAGCACAGATACGCAGTATTTT	CASSKGLGQTPSTDTQYF	.	.	TRBV21-1	TRBJ2-3
TGTGCCACCAGCAGAGTCCAGATCCCCTCCAGCAATCAGCCCCAGCATTTT	CATSRVQIPSSNQPQHF	.	.	TRBV15	TRBJ1-5
TGTGCCATCAGTGAGGGCAGGGCAATAAATGGCTACACCTTC	CAISEGRAINGYTF	.	.	TRBV10-3	TRBJ1-2
TGTGCCAGCAGTGAAGCAGGACATAGCAATCAGCCCCAGCATTTT	CASSEAGHSNQPQHF	.	.	TRBV6-1	TRBJ1-5
TGTGCCAGCAGCAAAAGGGGAGGGACCACTGAAGCTTTCTTT	CASSKRGGTTEAFF	.	.	TRBV28	TRBJ1-1
TGTGCCAGCAGCCGATTACCGGGACAGGGAGGTGAAAAACTGTTTTTT	CASSRLPGQGGEKLFF	TRBD1	.	TRBV3-1/TRBV3-2	TRBJ1-4
TGTGCCAGCAGCGACAGGGACAGGGGGCTCTCTGGAAACACCATATATTTT	CASSDRDRGLSGNTIYF	TRBD1	.	TRBV28	TRBJ1-3
TGCGCCAGCAGCGGGTGGGGGGGTCCCTACAATGAGCAGTTCTTC	CASSGWGGPYNEQFF	TRBD2	.	TRBV5-1	TRBJ2-1
TGTGCCACCACAGACAGGGGTAAGAACACTGAAGCTTTCTTT	CATTDRGKNTEAFF	TRBD1	.	TRBV19	TRBJ1-1
TGTGCCAGCAGGGTACAGACCTACTATGGCTACACCTTC	CASRVQTYYGYTF	.	.	TRBV6-6	TRBJ1-2